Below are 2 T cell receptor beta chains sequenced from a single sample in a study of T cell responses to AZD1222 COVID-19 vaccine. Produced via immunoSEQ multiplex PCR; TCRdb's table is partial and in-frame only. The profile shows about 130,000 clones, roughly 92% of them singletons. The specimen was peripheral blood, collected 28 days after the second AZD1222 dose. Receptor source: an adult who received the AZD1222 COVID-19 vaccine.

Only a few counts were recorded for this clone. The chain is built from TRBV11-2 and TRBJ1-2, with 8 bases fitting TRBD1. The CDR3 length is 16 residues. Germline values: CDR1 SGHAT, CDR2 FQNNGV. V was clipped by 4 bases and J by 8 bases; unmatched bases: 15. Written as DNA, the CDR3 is TGTGCCAGCAGCTCCCTAGTGGGGGTACAGGGGGAGGGCTACACCTTC. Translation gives CASSSLVGVQGEGYTF.

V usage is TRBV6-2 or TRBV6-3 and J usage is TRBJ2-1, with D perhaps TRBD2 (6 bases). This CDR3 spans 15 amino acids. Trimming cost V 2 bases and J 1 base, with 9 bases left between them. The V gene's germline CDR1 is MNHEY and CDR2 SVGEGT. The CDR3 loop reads CASSYTGTSYNEQFF. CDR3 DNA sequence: TGTGCCAGCAGTTACACCGGGACTTCCTACAATGAGCAGTTCTTC.